The clone carrying this T cell receptor (beta chain) was counted a few times. Deletions cut 5 bases from V and 6 bases from J, with 5 bases between. Looked up from germline, CDR1 is KGHDR and CDR2 is SFDVKD. The CDR3 has 11 amino acids. The sample originates from a study of blood T cells in healthy people across ages. Primed by a sample-barcoded 5' primer and a J-beta primer mix, a second PCR proceeded for 7 to 11 cycles. TCRdb re-derived calls from the 5' RACE reads in MiXCR, one entry per CDR3 protein. The sample contains about a million distinct CDR3 sequences, about two fifths of which appear only once.

The J gene is TRBJ2-3, the V gene TRBV24-1; D gene unclear. The receptor was derived from a man aged 18 to 35 in good health. The sequenced sample consisted of blood. The CDR3 is CATSVGDTQYF. The CDR3 nucleotides are TGTGCCACCAGTGTCGGCGATACGCAGTATTTT.